The T cell receptor (beta chain) under discussion was sequenced for a study of CD8 T cells in Susac syndrome. With random hexamers, reverse transcription was performed on about 0.5 to 1 ug of RNA. An immunoSEQ multiplex PCR generated amplified TCR beta CDR3 products spanning 54 Vbeta and 13 Jbeta. MiXCR, applied by TCRdb to the immunoSEQ multiplex PCR reads, yields one record per CDR3 protein. The table has just over 150,000 distinct CDR3 sequences, about 95% seen once. V was pared by 4 bases and J by 0 bases, with 15 bases between. This CDR3 has 17 amino acids. CDR1 and CDR2 (germline): LGHNA, YNFKEQ.

Material for sequencing was CD8+ T cells from PBMCs. The receptor was isolated from a human donor with multiple sclerosis. The chain joins TRBV4-2 to TRBJ1-4; tentatively, D is TRBD1 (6 bases). As DNA, the CDR3 is TGTGCCAGCAGCCTCCGGACAGAAACTGCAACTAATGAAAAACTGTTTTTT. Its protein is CASSLRTETATNEKLFF.